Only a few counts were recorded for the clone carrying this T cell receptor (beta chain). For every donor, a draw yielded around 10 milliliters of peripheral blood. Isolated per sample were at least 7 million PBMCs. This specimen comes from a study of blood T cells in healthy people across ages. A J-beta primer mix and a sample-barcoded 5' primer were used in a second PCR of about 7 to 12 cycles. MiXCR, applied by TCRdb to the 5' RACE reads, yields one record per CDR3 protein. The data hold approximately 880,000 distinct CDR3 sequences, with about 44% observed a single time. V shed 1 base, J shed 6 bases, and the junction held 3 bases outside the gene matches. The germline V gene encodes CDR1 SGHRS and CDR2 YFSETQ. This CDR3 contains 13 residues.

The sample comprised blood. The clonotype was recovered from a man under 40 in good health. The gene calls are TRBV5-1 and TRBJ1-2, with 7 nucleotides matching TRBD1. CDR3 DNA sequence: TGCGCCAGCAGCTTGCAGGGGGAGAATGGCTACACCTTC. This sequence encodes CASSLQGENGYTF.